This TCR beta chain was sequenced for a study of cytomegalovirus exposure and HLA in healthy donors. General study results and limits: DRB1 showed the most TCR associations and HLA-C the fewest in a later analysis, as rates varied by HLA locus. 87-base-pair reads could not separate some V segments, including TRBV6-2 and TRBV6-3.

The primer mix had 60 Vbeta and 13 Jbeta primers. Here immunoSEQ multiplex PCR was the method, and the copy in TCRdb shows in-frame clones only, minus some. The sample lists some 180,000 clones; around 82% were seen once. Germline-derived CDR1 and CDR2 are MGHRA and YSYEKL. The CDR3 runs 16 residues. Trimming took 1 base from V and 1 from J; bases not matched to a gene: 3. Remarks on this clone: The antigen remains undetermined. In the same sample, other DNA sequences code for this CDR3.

Sequenced sample: PBMCs. This clonotype was obtained from a woman in her 30s in good health and CMV-seropositive. The gene calls are TRBV4-1 and TRBJ2-2, with 7 nucleotides matching TRBD2. CDR3 bases: TGCGCCAGCAGCCAAGGGGCGGGAGAGAACACCGGGGAGCTGTTTTTT. Protein product: CASSQGAGENTGELFF.